This passage covers 18 T cell receptor beta chains from one sample sequenced in a study of T cell responses to AZD1222 COVID-19 vaccine. The method was immunoSEQ multiplex PCR; TCRdb's version includes in-frame clones alone and lacks a portion of them. The data contain 120,000 or so clones, around 94% of them singletons. Sample: peripheral blood, taken on day 0 of AZD1222 vaccination. The receptors were gathered from an adult in good health.

A single count supports this clone. The chain carries TRBV19 and TRBJ1-4; D perhaps matches TRBD1 (5 bases). This CDR3 is built from 14 residues. V lost 3 bases to trimming and J lost 7 bases, with 12 bases between them. Germline CDR1 is LNHDA and CDR2 is SQIVND (reference sequence). The CDR3 spells CASSMGPGGEKLFF. The CDR3 region has the DNA TGTGCCAGTAGTATGGGCCCGGGGGGTGAAAAACTGTTTTTT.

This sequence joins TRBV12-5 and TRBJ1-5; D is perhaps TRBD1 (5 bases). Germline CDR1 LGHNT, CDR2 FRNRAP. The ends were cut back, 11 bases at V and 7 bases at J, with 21 bases in the middle. This CDR3 is built from 14 residues. The CDR3 DNA reads as TGTGCTGGCCAGGGACGGGGCGAAGGCCAGCCCCAGCATTTT. Translated: CAGQGRGEGQPQHF.

This chain links TRBV19 with TRBJ2-5, with D tentatively TRBD2 (6 bases). Germline CDR1 reads LNHDA; CDR2 reads SQIVND (reference sequence). CDR3 length: 17 amino acids. The V end was cut by 4 bases, the J end by 4 bases, with 22 bases between. The CDR3 DNA sequence: TGTGCCAGTAGTACGGGGAGGCCTTTTCTTCTAGGAGAGACCCAGTACTTC. Amino acids: CASSTGRPFLLGETQYF.

The V and J genes are TRBV5-1 and TRBJ1-5; D gene unclear. The CDR3 runs to 14 residues. V shed 2 bases and J shed 7 bases, with 13 bases lying between them. Germline loops: CDR1 SGHRS, CDR2 YFSETQ. Written as DNA, the CDR3 is TGCGCCAGCAGCTTAGAAGGAAGAGACCAGCCCCAGCATTTT. Residues: CASSLEGRDQPQHF.

V usage is TRBV30 and J usage is TRBJ1-2; D possibly corresponds to TRBD1 (5 bases). The CDR3 has 14 residues. V was shortened by 0 bases and J by 2 bases, with 10 bases between the two germline ends. Germline assignment: CDR1 GTSNPN and CDR2 SVGIG (reference sequence). The CDR3 here is CAWSVTGTNYGYTF. CDR3 DNA sequence: TGTGCCTGGAGTGTCACAGGTACAAACTATGGCTACACCTTC.

The chain has TRBV2 and TRBJ2-2; 9 bases are shared with TRBD2. The CDR3 is 17 amino acids. Germline V lookup: CDR1 SNHLY, CDR2 FYNNEI. The V and J ends lost 2 bases and 8 bases, in that order; junction bases with no gene match: 12. CDR3: CASSERWGLARNGELFF. The CDR3 nucleotides are TGTGCCAGCAGTGAAAGGTGGGGACTAGCTCGGAATGGGGAGCTGTTTTTT.

This clone was found once. The rearrangement joins TRBV5-1 to TRBJ1-3; D remains unclear. The V gene's germline CDR1 is SGHRS and CDR2 YFSETQ. Trimming removed 5 bases from V and 2 bases from J, with 8 bases in between. This CDR3 has 13 residues. The CDR3 DNA reads TGCGCCAGCAGTCTATGGCCTGGAAACACCATATATTTT. This gives the protein CASSLWPGNTIYF.

V usage is TRBV27 and J usage is TRBJ1-1; a possible D gene is TRBD1 (6 bases). Per the germline V gene, CDR1 is MNHEY and CDR2 is SMNVEV (reference sequence). Trimming removed 6 bases from V and 0 bases from J, with 17 bases in between. CDR3 length: 16 amino acids. The CDR3 bases are TGTGCCAGCAGGGGGGGACACTTCAACATGAACACTGAAGCTTTCTTT. Its protein is CASRGGHFNMNTEAFF.

There are a few counts of this clone. This chain uses TRBV5-1 with TRBJ2-1; 11 nucleotides agree with TRBD1. This CDR3 comprises 13 residues. In germline, CDR1 is SGHRS, CDR2 YFSETQ. V trimming: 3 bases; J trimming: 9 bases; junction bases outside the gene matches: 2. The CDR3: CASSWTGGTEQFF. CDR3 in DNA: TGCGCCAGCAGCTGGACAGGGGGCACTGAGCAGTTCTTC.

The chain has TRBV12-5 and TRBJ2-7; D gene unclear. V was clipped by 0 bases and J by 5 bases, with 8 bases between them. The CDR3 extends over 13 amino acids. CDR1 and CDR2 from the germline V gene are LGHNT and FRNRAP. The CDR3 nucleotides are TGTGCTAGTGGTTTGGTACCCCCCCACGAGCAGTACTTC. It specifies CASGLVPPHEQYF.

The chain employs TRBV29-1 and TRBJ1-1; TRBD1 aligns across 7 bases. Germline trimming cut 5 bases from V and 3 bases from J; bases unmatched to any gene: 3. This CDR3 comprises 12 residues. CDR1 is SQVTM and CDR2 is ANQGSEA in the germline V gene. The CDR3 DNA sequence: TGCAGCGTTCTAACAGGGGACACTGAAGCTTTCTTT. As protein: CSVLTGDTEAFF.

This chain uses TRBV7-9 with TRBJ1-1; 9 bases map to TRBD1. Germline values: CDR1 SEHNR, CDR2 FQNEAQ (reference sequence). The V gene end was trimmed by 5 bases and the J gene end by 6 bases; junction bases not matched to a gene: 7. This CDR3 comprises 14 residues. The CDR3 sequence: CASSHGQGSPEAFF. The CDR3 coding sequence is TGTGCCAGCAGCCACGGACAGGGGAGTCCTGAAGCTTTCTTT.

The chain combines TRBV7-9 with TRBJ2-1; D perhaps matches TRBD1 (6 bases). The V end lost 4 bases, the J end lost 14 bases, and 15 bases lay between the germline ends. This CDR3 comprises 12 residues. The germline CDR1 and CDR2 sequences are SEHNR and FQNEAQ (reference sequence). DNA of the CDR3: TGTGCCAGCAGCTCCAGCGAGGGGGTTAAGTTCTTC. The encoded protein is CASSSSEGVKFF.

The J gene is TRBJ2-1, the V gene TRBV7-3, with D unresolved. The V end was cut by 1 base, the J end by 0 bases, with 7 bases between. Germline CDR1 reads SGHTA; CDR2 reads FQGTGA. The CDR3 consists of 15 residues. Here the CDR3 DNA reads TGTGCCAGCAGCTTAAAAGGCAGCTCCTACAATGAGCAGTTCTTC. It specifies CASSLKGSSYNEQFF.

This chain connects TRBV9 to TRBJ2-1, with TRBD2 identical over 10 bases. The CDR3 runs to 17 residues. Germline V gives CDR1 SGDLS, CDR2 YYNGEE. V was pared by 2 bases and J by 4 bases, with 9 bases of the junction left unmatched. DNA of the CDR3: TGTGCCAGCAGCGTCAGAGCGGGGGGGCCAATTTACAATGAGCAGTTCTTC. It specifies CASSVRAGGPIYNEQFF.

V is TRBV7-6 and J is TRBJ1-1; the D is unclear. CDR1 SGHVS and CDR2 FNYEAQ come from the germline V gene. V was trimmed by 5 bases and J by 0 bases, leaving 10 bases between them. The CDR3 length is 14 residues. The CDR3 DNA follows: TGTGCCAGCAGCGCGGGCCAGATGAACACTGAAGCTTTCTTT. It is translated as CASSAGQMNTEAFF.

The chain links TRBV11-2 to TRBJ1-1; unclear D gene. The CDR3 has 14 amino acids. Trimming pared 5 bases from V and 1 base from J, leaving 11 bases between. Germline V gene data show CDR1 as SGHAT and CDR2 as FQNNGV. DNA for the CDR3: TGTGCCAGCAGCGTGGCGGACGGGAACACTGAAGCTTTCTTT. Protein product: CASSVADGNTEAFF.

This chain connects TRBV3-1 (or the pseudogene TRBV3-2) to TRBJ1-3, with no clear D. CDR3 length equals 15 residues. V was trimmed by 1 base and J by 5 bases, leaving 12 bases between them. Germline lookup yields CDR1 LGHDT and CDR2 YNNKEL (reference sequence). The CDR3 region has the DNA TGTGCCAGCAGCCAAGGGGGTCCGAATCGAAACACCATATATTTT. Residues: CASSQGGPNRNTIYF.